The T cell receptor beta chain under discussion was sequenced for a study of regulatory T cells in long-lasting Graves disease. Time point here: newly diagnosed GD, antithyroid drugs for less than 3 months. With RNA extracted from PBMCs as input, the TCR library was made. This CDR3 region has 15 residues. Per germline, CDR1 MNHEY and CDR2 SMNVEV (reference sequence). Trimming left V 3 bases short and J 4 bases short, with 14 bases between. This clonotype has just a few counts. Assembly of TCR beta libraries relied on iRepertoire HTBI primers together with Arm-PCR of CDR3 regions. TCRdb itself ran the multiplex PCR reads through MiXCR, one entry per CDR3 protein. The table has fewer than 650,000 distinct CDR3 sequences, about 16% seen once. A further study also used this sample, focusing on T cells in Graves' hyperthyroidism and ophthalmopathy.

The sample consisted of peripheral blood mononuclear cells (PBMCs), taken at new diagnosis, from a patient treated with antithyroid drugs. This chain uses TRBV27 with TRBJ2-3, with D maybe TRBD1 (5 bases). The receptor was isolated from a man aged 18 to 30 with Graves disease. CDR3 loop: CASSFESSRADTQYF. The CDR3 DNA reads as TGTGCCAGCAGTTTCGAAAGCAGCAGGGCAGATACGCAGTATTTT.